The 29 T cell receptor beta chains below come from one sample, sequenced in a study of blood T cell repertoires in COVID-19. Sequencing used immunoSEQ multiplex PCR; TCRdb keeps in-frame clones, though not all of them. The sample lists 250,000 to 350,000 clones; 75% to 90% were seen once. The source material was peripheral blood. The receptors come from a woman aged 70-85 years with COVID-19, enrolled during active disease.

The chain recombines TRBV7-8 with TRBJ2-2, with 7 bases that match TRBD1. The CDR3 contains 16 residues. V gave up 6 bases and J gave up 1 base; unmatched junction bases: 8. Germline-derived CDR1 and CDR2 are SGHVS and FQNEAQ. CDR3 residues: CASRFRGQENTGELFF. CDR3 in DNA: TGTGCCAGCAGATTCCGAGGACAGGAGAACACCGGGGAGCTGTTTTTT.

The gene calls are TRBV5-1 and TRBJ2-5, with 10 bases identical to TRBD1. Trimming at V came to 3 bases and at J to 3 bases, leaving 2 bases not matched to a gene. This CDR3 region has 14 residues. Germline CDR1 SGHRS, CDR2 YFSETQ. The chain's CDR3 is CASSWGTGEETQYF. CDR3 DNA sequence: TGCGCCAGCAGCTGGGGGACAGGGGAAGAGACCCAGTACTTC.

With respect to this clone: Distinct nucleotide sequences in the sample also encode this CDR3. The chain employs TRBV5-1 and TRBJ1-1; TRBD1 agrees at 11 bases. The CDR3 extends over 15 amino acids. CDR1 is SGHRS, CDR2 YFSETQ, per germline. V shed 2 bases and J 5 bases; nucleotides not matched to a gene: 5. CDR3 loop: CASSLRTGGGTEAFF. The CDR3 coding sequence is TGCGCCAGCAGCTTAAGGACAGGGGGCGGGACTGAAGCTTTCTTT.

The chain links TRBV3-1 (or the pseudogene TRBV3-2) to TRBJ2-5; D is possibly TRBD1 (6 bases). Germline-derived CDR1 and CDR2 are LGHDT and YNNKEL (reference sequence). The V end lost 2 bases, the J end lost 2 bases, and 9 bases lay between the germline ends. This CDR3 has 14 amino acids. For the CDR3, the DNA is TGTGCCAGCAGCCAAAGGACAGTACAAGAGACCCAGTACTTC. This gives the protein CASSQRTVQETQYF.

The chain combines TRBV19 with TRBJ2-1; the match to TRBD2 covers 13 bases. Germline CDR1 LNHDA, CDR2 SQIVND (reference sequence). The CDR3 covers 17 residues. The V gene end was trimmed by 5 bases and the J gene end by 4 bases; junction bases not matched to a gene: 8. This chain's CDR3 is CASSYRRLAGGYNEQFF. The CDR3, as DNA: TGTGCCAGTAGTTACCGCCGACTAGCGGGGGGATACAATGAGCAGTTCTTC.

V usage is TRBV3-1 (or the pseudogene TRBV3-2) and J usage is TRBJ2-3, with D perhaps matching TRBD2 (6 bases). With 3 bases removed from V and 0 bases from J, the gap between germline ends came to 13 bases. Germline CDR1 LGHDT, CDR2 YNNKEL (reference sequence). The length of the CDR3 is 16 residues. The chain's CDR3 is CASSHLVGTSTDTQYF. The CDR3 DNA reads TGTGCCAGCAGCCACCTCGTGGGGACTAGCACAGATACGCAGTATTTT.

The chain is built from TRBV6-5 and TRBJ1-2; D not certain. The CDR3 consists of 11 residues. Germline V gives CDR1 MNHEY, CDR2 SVGAGI. Trimming took 4 bases from V and 5 from J, leaving 5 bases between them. The CDR3 spells CASSSTYGYTF. The CDR3 bases are TGTGCCAGCAGTTCCACATATGGCTACACCTTC.

The chain employs TRBV10-2 and TRBJ2-5; 10 bases are shared with TRBD1. The V and J ends lost 6 bases and 5 bases, in that order; junction bases with no gene match: 6. Germline CDR1 reads WSHSY; CDR2 reads SAAADI. CDR3 length: 14 residues. The CDR3, as DNA: TGCGCCAGCAGACCGGGACAGGGGCGGGAGACCCAGTACTTC. Protein sequence: CASRPGQGRETQYF.

The chain carries TRBV9 and TRBJ2-1; 9 positions match TRBD1. The V segment lost 3 bases and the J segment 12 bases; nucleotides outside the gene matches: 7. Germline assignment: CDR1 SGDLS and CDR2 YYNGEE. The CDR3 spans 13 residues. CDR3: CASSGTGARGQFF. The CDR3 DNA is TGTGCCAGCAGCGGGACAGGGGCCCGTGGGCAGTTCTTC.

The chain has TRBV29-1 and TRBJ2-5, with D tentatively TRBD2 (6 bases). The CDR3 length is 13 residues. Germline CDR1 SQVTM, CDR2 ANQGSEA. Trimming stripped 6 bases from V and 0 bases from J, with 11 bases between. CDR3 in amino acids: CSVGGLYQETQYF. For the CDR3, the DNA is TGCAGCGTGGGGGGACTGTACCAAGAGACCCAGTACTTC.

The rearrangement links TRBV12-3 or TRBV12-4 to TRBJ2-5; D gene unclear. There are 13 residues in the CDR3. The ends were cut back, 3 bases at V and 5 bases at J, with 10 bases in the middle. CDR3 region: CASSLSVWETQYF. In nucleotides, the CDR3 is TGTGCCAGCAGTTTGAGCGTGTGGGAGACCCAGTACTTC.

This rearrangement joins TRBV27 to TRBJ1-1; D is unresolved. In germline, CDR1 is MNHEY, CDR2 SMNVEV (reference sequence). There are 15 residues in the CDR3. V shed 5 bases and J shed 4 bases, with 17 bases lying between them. CDR3 DNA sequence: TGTGCCAGCAGTGATTTCGGGAAGCTGAGCACTGAAGCTTTCTTT. Protein sequence: CASSDFGKLSTEAFF.

The chain carries TRBV5-4 and TRBJ2-7; D might be TRBD2 (6 bases). The V end was cut by 0 bases, the J end by 7 bases, with 17 bases between. Germline CDR1 is SGHNT and CDR2 is YYREEE (reference sequence). CDR3 size: 15 residues. The CDR3: CASSLAGAGPWEQYF. The CDR3 nucleotides are TGTGCCAGCAGCTTGGCCGGGGCGGGGCCCTGGGAGCAGTACTTC.

The gene calls are TRBV20-1 and TRBJ2-7; 9 nucleotides align to TRBD1. CDR1 DFQATT and CDR2 SNEGSKA come from the germline V gene (reference sequence). Germline trimming cut 3 bases from V and 3 bases from J; bases unmatched to any gene: 6. The CDR3 is 14 residues long. The CDR3 spells CSASWGQGYYEQYF. CDR3 sequence (DNA): TGCAGTGCTAGTTGGGGACAGGGATACTACGAGCAGTACTTC.

The DNA of the CDR3 is TGTGCCAGTAGCAATACTGAGAACACTGAAGCTTTCTTT. Translating gives CASSNTENTEAFF. The V call is TRBV19, the J call TRBJ1-1, with D uncertain. Germline assignment: CDR1 LNHDA and CDR2 SQIVND (reference sequence). V was trimmed by 6 bases and J by 1 base, leaving 9 bases between them. This CDR3 is 13 amino acids long.

This chain connects TRBV5-1 to TRBJ2-3, with a possible D match to TRBD1 (6 bases). Germline values: CDR1 SGHRS, CDR2 YFSETQ. This CDR3 is built from 15 residues. Trimming stripped 5 bases from V and 2 bases from J, with 15 bases between. For the CDR3, the DNA is TGCGCCAGCAGTTCAGGGGCCCCGGCCACAGATACGCAGTATTTT. Translating it yields CASSSGAPATDTQYF.

This chain links TRBV5-1 with TRBJ2-2; 10 bases are shared with TRBD2. CDR1 is SGHRS and CDR2 is YFSETQ in the germline V gene. The CDR3 consists of 17 residues. J was trimmed by 5 bases and V by 2 bases; bases with no gene match: 9. The DNA of the CDR3 is TGCGCCAGCAGCTTCTCCAGCGGGGGGGCCCAAACCGGGGAGCTGTTTTTT. Protein: CASSFSSGGAQTGELFF.

The J gene is TRBJ1-1, the V gene TRBV29-1; the D gene is possibly TRBD1 (5 bases). The V gene's germline CDR1 is SQVTM and CDR2 ANQGSEA. The CDR3 runs 13 residues. Trimming stripped 8 bases from V and 4 bases from J, with 17 bases between. CDR3 amino acids: CSPGVMGGTEAFF. The CDR3 DNA reads as TGCAGCCCCGGAGTAATGGGGGGCACTGAAGCTTTCTTT.

The chain is built from TRBV4-1 and TRBJ1-2, with 10 bases lining up with TRBD1. The CDR3 sequence is 17 residues long. Germline V gene sequence: CDR1 MGHRA, CDR2 YSYEKL. Trimming took 8 bases from V and 6 from J; bases not matched to a gene: 18. The CDR3 protein is CASHEAKRQGARDGYTF. CDR3 coding DNA: TGCGCCAGCCACGAAGCAAAAAGACAGGGGGCGAGGGATGGCTACACCTTC.

This chain connects TRBV5-6 to TRBJ2-2, with D possibly being TRBD1 (6 bases). The CDR3 consists of 15 residues. V lost 3 bases to trimming and J lost 6 bases, with 15 bases between them. CDR1 SGHDT and CDR2 YYEEEE come from the germline V gene. The CDR3 spells CASSSFGGTPGELFF. CDR3 DNA: TGTGCCAGCAGCTCATTTGGGGGCACTCCCGGGGAGCTGTTTTTT.

This sequence joins TRBV2 and TRBJ1-5, with a tentative D call TRBD1 (5 bases). Germline values: CDR1 SNHLY, CDR2 FYNNEI. This CDR3 has 15 amino acids. With 6 bases removed from V and 4 bases from J, the gap between germline ends came to 16 bases. The CDR3 DNA is TGTGCCAGCAGCTCCCCGGGACTGATTAATCAGCCCCAGCATTTT. It specifies CASSSPGLINQPQHF.

The rearrangement uses TRBV10-2 and TRBJ1-3; D is ambiguous. Trimming shortened V by 7 bases and J by 0 bases, and 10 bases separated the two germline ends. The CDR3 extends over 14 amino acids. CDR1 and CDR2 (germline): WSHSY, SAAADI. The DNA for the CDR3 is TGCGCCAGCATTTTCTTATTCTCTGGAAACACCATATATTTT. Translating it yields CASIFLFSGNTIYF.

The gene calls are TRBV6-5 and TRBJ1-1; the D gene is possibly TRBD1 (6 bases). The germline gives CDR1 MNHEY, CDR2 SVGAGI. This CDR3 region has 11 residues. The germline V and J ends were trimmed by 6 bases and 5 bases, with 7 bases remaining between them. The CDR3 region has the DNA TGTGCCAGCAGGGGACAAACTGAAGCTTTCTTT. This translates into CASRGQTEAFF.

The V and J genes are TRBV4-3 and TRBJ2-7; no clear D gene. This CDR3 spans 16 amino acids. Germline CDR1 reads LGHNA; CDR2 reads YSLEER. Trimming left V 0 bases short and J 2 bases short, with 14 bases between. The chain's CDR3 is CASSQEYVAGAYEQYF. In nucleotides, the CDR3 is TGCGCCAGCAGCCAAGAGTATGTAGCCGGAGCCTACGAGCAGTACTTC.

V usage is TRBV6-5 and J usage is TRBJ1-6, with a tentative D call TRBD1 (5 bases). Germline CDR1 reads MNHEY; CDR2 reads SVGAGI. This CDR3 comprises 16 residues. Trimming left V 2 bases short and J 0 bases short, with 8 bases between. The CDR3 reads CASSYQGNSYNSPLHF. The CDR3 coding sequence is TGTGCCAGCAGTTACCAGGGCAACTCCTATAATTCACCCCTCCACTTT.

With regard to this clone: This specimen includes other DNA sequences encoding the same CDR3. The CDR3 here is CASSSRTGGYGYTF. CDR3 bases: TGTGCCAGCAGCTCCCGGACAGGCGGTTATGGCTACACCTTC. The chain recombines TRBV13 with TRBJ1-2; 7 bases are shared with TRBD1. The ends lost 4 bases at V and 5 bases at J; junction bases unmatched: 7. CDR3 length: 14 amino acids. Germline V CDR1 and CDR2: PRHDT, FYEKMQ (reference sequence).

This rearrangement joins TRBV2 to TRBJ1-2, with 9 bases matching TRBD1. Germline-derived CDR1 and CDR2 are SNHLY and FYNNEI. The trim removed 7 bases at V and 5 bases at J, leaving 8 bases unmatched. CDR3 length equals 14 residues. CDR3 nucleotides: TGTGCCAGCACCGGACAGGGGCCGTGGTATGGCTACACCTTC. This gives the protein CASTGQGPWYGYTF.

V gene TRBV11-3 combines with J gene TRBJ1-1; 8 bases map to TRBD1. Germline loops: CDR1 SGHNT, CDR2 YENEEA. V gave up 1 base and J gave up 5 bases; unmatched junction bases: 3. The CDR3 extends over 14 amino acids. CDR3 nucleotides: TGTGCCAGCAGCTTAGGAGACAGGGGAACTGAAGCTTTCTTT. It specifies CASSLGDRGTEAFF.

The chain carries TRBV2 and TRBJ1-6; 9 positions agree with TRBD1. The ends lost 6 bases at V and 6 bases at J; junction bases unmatched: 6. Germline CDR1 is SNHLY and CDR2 is FYNNEI. The CDR3 consists of 15 residues. In nucleotides, the CDR3 is TGTGCCAGCAGAACAGGGGGCATAGGTAATTCACCCCTCCACTTT. The encoded protein is CASRTGGIGNSPLHF.